The 5 T cell receptor beta chains presented below share a single source sample, sequenced in a study of cytomegalovirus exposure and HLA in healthy donors. The PCR contained 60 Vbeta and 13 Jbeta primers. The repertoire was sequenced with immunoSEQ multiplex PCR; TCRdb's copy has only in-frame clones and lacks some. The sample includes about 190,000 clones, 79% of them seen just once. Specimen: PBMCs. The receptors were sampled from a woman in her late teens or twenties in good health and CMV-seronegative.

This clone was observed a handful of times. The chain is built from TRBV4-1 and TRBJ2-1; 7 bases agree with TRBD2. The CDR3 is 14 amino acids. V lost 2 bases to trimming and J lost 5 bases; unmatched junction nucleotides: 3. From germline, CDR1 is MGHRA and CDR2 YSYEKL. This CDR3 is CASSQQRGDNEQFF. The CDR3 nucleotides read TGCGCCAGCAGCCAACAACGGGGGGACAATGAGCAGTTCTTC.

The V gene is TRBV6-5, the J gene TRBJ2-3; no clear D gene. Germline V gene lookup returns CDR1 MNHEY and CDR2 SVGAGI. Between the trimmed V and J ends, which lost 8 bases and 2 bases, there was a span of 17 bases. The CDR3 runs 15 residues. The CDR3 DNA sequence: TGTGCCAGCGCCCCCGTGGGCGCCTCCACAGATACGCAGTATTTT. Protein product: CASAPVGASTDTQYF.

The chain carries TRBV2 and TRBJ1-5, with D uncertain. The CDR3 contains 15 residues. Trimming removed 6 bases at V and 5 bases at J, with 17 bases between. Germline CDR1 is SNHLY and CDR2 is FYNNEI. Here the CDR3 reads CASRTDEGPYQPQHF. The DNA for the CDR3 is TGTGCCAGCAGGACCGACGAGGGCCCCTATCAGCCCCAGCATTTT.

The rearrangement links TRBV6-1 to TRBJ1-2; TRBD1 matches 9 bases. Germline values: CDR1 MNHNS, CDR2 SASEGT. V was pared by 5 bases and J by 4 bases, with 8 bases of the junction left unmatched. The CDR3 extends over 15 amino acids. CDR3 in amino acids: CASSPTTGGIYGYTF. CDR3 sequence (DNA): TGTGCCAGCAGTCCAACGACAGGGGGTATCTATGGCTACACCTTC.

Worth noting for this clone: The same CDR3 can be traced to other DNA sequences in this sample. The V and J genes are TRBV7-9 and TRBJ1-1; D is ambiguous. Between the trimmed V and J ends, which lost 3 bases and 1 base, there was a span of 6 bases. This CDR3 contains 13 residues. The germline CDR1 and CDR2 sequences are SEHNR and FQNEAQ (reference sequence). This CDR3 is CASSFRENTEAFF. The CDR3 region has the DNA TGTGCCAGCAGCTTTAGAGAGAACACTGAAGCTTTCTTT. Full variable domain (missing parts from reference TRBV7-9 and TRBJ1-1): DTGVSQNPRHKITKRGQNVTFRCDPISEHNRLYWYRQTLGQGPEFLTYFQNEAQLEKSRLLSDRFSAERPKGSFSTLEIQRTEQGDSAMYLCASSFRENTEAFFGQGTRLTVV.